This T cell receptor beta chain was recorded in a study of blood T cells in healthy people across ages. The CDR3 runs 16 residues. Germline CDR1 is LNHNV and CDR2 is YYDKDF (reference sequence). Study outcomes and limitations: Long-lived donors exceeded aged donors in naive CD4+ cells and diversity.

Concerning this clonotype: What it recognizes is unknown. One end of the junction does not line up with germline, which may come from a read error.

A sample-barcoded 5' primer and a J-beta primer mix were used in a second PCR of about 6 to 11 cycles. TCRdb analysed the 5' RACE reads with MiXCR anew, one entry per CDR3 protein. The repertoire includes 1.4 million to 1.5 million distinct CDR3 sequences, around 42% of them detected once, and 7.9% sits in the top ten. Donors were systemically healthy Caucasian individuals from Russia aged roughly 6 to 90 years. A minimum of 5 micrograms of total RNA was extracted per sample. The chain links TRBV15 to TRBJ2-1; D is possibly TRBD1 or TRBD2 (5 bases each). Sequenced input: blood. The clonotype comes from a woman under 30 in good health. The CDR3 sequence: CATSREGQSSYNEQFF. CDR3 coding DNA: TGTGCCACCAGCCGAGAGGGGCAAAGCTCCTACAATGAGCAGTTCTTC.